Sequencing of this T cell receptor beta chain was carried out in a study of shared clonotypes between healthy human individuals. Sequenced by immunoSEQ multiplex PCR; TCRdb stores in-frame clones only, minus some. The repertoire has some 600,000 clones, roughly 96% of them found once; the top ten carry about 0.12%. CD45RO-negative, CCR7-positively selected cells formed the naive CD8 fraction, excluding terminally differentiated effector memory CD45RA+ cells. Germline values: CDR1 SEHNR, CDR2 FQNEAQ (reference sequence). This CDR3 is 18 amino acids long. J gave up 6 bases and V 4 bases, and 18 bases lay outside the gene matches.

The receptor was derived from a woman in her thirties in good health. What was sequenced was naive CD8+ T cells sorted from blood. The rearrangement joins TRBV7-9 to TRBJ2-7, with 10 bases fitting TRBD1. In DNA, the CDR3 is TGTGCCAGCAGCTCCCGACAGGGGGCGCGCGAAAAAGGATCCGAGCAGTACTTC. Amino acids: CASSSRQGAREKGSEQYF.